Listed below are T cell receptor beta chains from one sample, sequenced in a study of beta chain features in type 1 diabetes. The data were produced by immunoSEQ multiplex PCR, yet TCRdb's version contains in-frame clones alone and is incomplete. This table holds roughly 260,000 clones, around 21% found once. Material: naive CD4+ T cells from blood. All receptors derive from a woman aged 40 to 50 with type 1 diabetes. CDR3s include the opening cysteine and the closing phenylalanine or tryptophan. The D gene is left open where the match is weak. The listing skips clone size in some rows; elsewhere it reads once, few, many or a size class.

>TRBV14|NA|few|TRBJ2-5
TGTGCCAGCAGCCGTCGACAGTACCAAGAGACCCAGTACTTC
CASSRRQYQETQYF
>TRBV28|NA|NA|TRBJ1-2
TGTGCCATCGAGACTTCGGAATTCTATGGCTACACCTTC
CAIETSEFYGYTF
>TRBV30|TRBD2|few|TRBJ2-1
TGTGCCTGGAGCCCCGGGGGGGTCCGGGGCAATGAGCAGTTCTTC
CAWSPGGVRGNEQFF
>TRBV6-5|TRBD1|few|TRBJ2-7
TGTGCTACCTGGGGGGGACAGGGCTACGAGCAGTACTTC
CATWGGQGYEQYF
>TRBV7-2|NA|NA|TRBJ1-5
TGTGCCAGCAGCCAGGGATTCGAGAGCAATCAGCCCCAGCATTTT
CASSQGFESNQPQHF
>TRBV5-1|NA|NA|TRBJ2-7
TGCGCCAGCAGCTTGCGACTCAACTACGAGCAGTACTTC
CASSLRLNYEQYF
>TRBV9|TRBD1|few|TRBJ1-6
TGTGCCAGCAGCCCTCTGACAGGGTATAATTCACCCCTCCACTTT
CASSPLTGYNSPLHF
>TRBV18|NA|NA|TRBJ1-1
TGTGCCAGCTCACCGGCGGCGGTACCTGAAGCTTTCTTT
CASSPAAVPEAFF
>TRBV18|TRBD2|NA|TRBJ2-1
TGTGCCAGCGCCAGCGGGAGGGCCTACAATGAGCAGTTCTTC
CASASGRAYNEQFF
>TRBV28|NA|few|TRBJ2-5
TGTGCCAGCAGTTTAGGGAGCCGAGGAAAAGAGACCCAGTACTTC
CASSLGSRGKETQYF
>TRBV4-3|TRBD2|few|TRBJ2-1
TGCGCCAGCAGCCGGCTAACGGGGGGTAGCTCCTACAATGAGCAGTTCTTC
CASSRLTGGSSYNEQFF
>TRBV28|TRBD1|NA|TRBJ1-2
TGTGCCATCTTGGGACAGTTTGGCTACACCTTC
CAILGQFGYTF
>TRBV5-6|NA|few|TRBJ2-1
TGTGCCAGCAGCTCAGGCGATGAGCAGTTCTTC
CASSSGDEQFF
>TRBV9|NA|NA|TRBJ1-6
TGTGCCAGCAGCGTCGACTCCAATCTCTATAATTCACCCCTCCACTTT
CASSVDSNLYNSPLHF
>TRBV4-1|TRBD1|NA|TRBJ2-1
TGCGCCAGCAGCCAACCTTACAGGGGTACCTACAATGAGCAGTTCTTC
CASSQPYRGTYNEQFF
>TRBV5-4|NA|NA|TRBJ1-1
TGTGCCAGCAGTTCGGACTTTTCGAACACTGAAGCTTTCTTT
CASSSDFSNTEAFF
>TRBV4-3|TRBD1|NA|TRBJ1-2
TGCGCCAGCAGCCAAGTGCAGGGCGGGACAGGCGACTGGTATGGCTACACCTTC
CASSQVQGGTGDWYGYTF
>TRBV19|NA|NA|TRBJ2-7
TGTGCCAGTAGTCCGCGGGCCTATGCCTACGAGCAGTACTTC
CASSPRAYAYEQYF
>TRBV7-9|NA|NA|TRBJ1-1
TGTGCCAGCAGCCCCATCATGAACACTGAAGCTTTCTTT
CASSPIMNTEAFF
>TRBV28|NA|NA|TRBJ1-2
TGTGCCAGCAGTTCACCGGGAGATAACTATGGCTACACCTTC
CASSSPGDNYGYTF
>TRBV28|NA|NA|TRBJ2-3
TGTGCCAGCAGTTTCAGGGGCCGAGAGTCAGATACGCAGTATTTT
CASSFRGRESDTQYF
>TRBV30|TRBD2|NA|TRBJ2-3
TGTGCCTGGAGTGTTGGGACTAGCGGAGGTGCAGATACGCAGTATTTT
CAWSVGTSGGADTQYF
>TRBV4-1|TRBD1|NA|TRBJ2-7
TGCGCCAGCAGCCAAGTAGGGACAGGGATCTGGACCGAAGGGCAGTACTTC
CASSQVGTGIWTEGQYF
>TRBV4-3|NA|few|TRBJ1-1
TGCGCCAGCAGCCAAAACACAGCTTTCTCCACTGAAGCTTTCTTT
CASSQNTAFSTEAFF
>TRBV6-6|NA|NA|TRBJ2-2
TGTGCCAGCTTGGGTAGGGGGAGACAGACCGGGGAGCTGTTTTTT
CASLGRGRQTGELFF
>TRBV7-9|NA|few|TRBJ1-3
TGTGCCAGCAGCCTATCGGTTGACACCATATATTTT
CASSLSVDTIYF
>TRBV2|TRBD1|NA|TRBJ1-1
TGTGCCAGCGAATTACTCAGGGGGCAGGGCACTGAAGCTTTCTTT
CASELLRGQGTEAFF
>TRBV2|NA|NA|TRBJ2-3
TGTGCCAGCAGTGACCCACAGAGCCCTAGCACAGATACGCAGTATTTT
CASSDPQSPSTDTQYF
>TRBV5-6|TRBD1|NA|TRBJ1-1
TGTGCCAGCAGCGCGACAGGGGCCACTGAAGCTTTCTTT
CASSATGATEAFF
>TRBV29-1|TRBD1|NA|TRBJ2-7
TGCAGCGCCGGTTCGGGGACAGGGTCCTACGAGCAGTACTTC
CSAGSGTGSYEQYF
>TRBV20-1|NA|NA|TRBJ1-1
TGCAGTACTACAACCAGGACTGAAGCTTTCTTT
CSTTTRTEAFF
>TRBV30|NA|NA|TRBJ2-3
TGTGCCTGGAGTCTCAGGGCCCTGGAGTATTTT
CAWSLRALEYF
>TRBV5-1|NA|few|TRBJ2-5
TGCGCCAGCAGCAATTCAAGTTCTCGGGGGACCCAGTACTTC
CASSNSSSRGTQYF
>TRBV6-6|NA|few|TRBJ1-1
TGTGCCAGCAGTTCCCCCGGAGGGAACACTGAAGCTTTCTTT
CASSSPGGNTEAFF
>TRBV5-1|TRBD1|NA|TRBJ1-2
TGCGCCAGCAGCTTGGGGACAGGGCGATATGGCTACACCTTC
CASSLGTGRYGYTF
>TRBV9|TRBD2|NA|TRBJ2-7
TGTGCCAGCAGCGTAGGGGTTAGCGGGGACTCCTACGAGCAGTACTTC
CASSVGVSGDSYEQYF
>TRBV7-2|TRBD1|NA|TRBJ1-2
TGTGCCAGCAGCCCCATGTACGGACGACAGGGTACGGATGGCTACACCTTC
CASSPMYGRQGTDGYTF
>TRBV19|NA|NA|TRBJ1-2
TGTGCCAGTAGTGCCTCGCGGGGAGGGAACTATGGCTACACCTTC
CASSASRGGNYGYTF
>TRBV7-2|NA|NA|TRBJ2-5
TGTGCCAGCAGTGGGACCCGGGAGTTCCAAGAGACCCAGTACTTC
CASSGTREFQETQYF
>TRBV28|NA|NA|TRBJ2-7
TGTGCCAGCAGATCCCTGGAGCCCTACGAGCAGTACTTC
CASRSLEPYEQYF
>TRBV30|NA|few|TRBJ1-5
TGTGCCTGGAGTCCCGAGCGGGGTCAGCCCCAGCATTTT
CAWSPERGQPQHF
>TRBV19|TRBD1|NA|TRBJ2-1
TGTGCCAGTAGACAGGGGCCAGTGAATGAGCAGTTCTTC
CASRQGPVNEQFF
>TRBV5-1|NA|NA|TRBJ2-7
TGCGCCAGCAGCCCGACAGTTTCTTTCTCCTACGAGCAGTACTTC
CASSPTVSFSYEQYF
>TRBV7-9|NA|NA|TRBJ2-3
TGTGCCAGCAGCTCCACGAGAGCTAGGTCTGTAGATACGCAGTATTTT
CASSSTRARSVDTQYF
>TRBV29-1|NA|few|TRBJ1-1
TGCAGCGTTGCAACAGGGACGAACACTGAAGCTTTCTTT
CSVATGTNTEAFF
>TRBV15|NA|NA|TRBJ1-5
TGTGCCACCAGCAGAGACGAGGATCAGCCCCAGCATTTT
CATSRDEDQPQHF
>TRBV29-1|NA|few|TRBJ1-3
TGCAGCGCTGAAGGGAGCTCTGGAAACACCATATATTTT
CSAEGSSGNTIYF
>TRBV27|NA|NA|TRBJ1-2
TGTGCCAGCAGTTCTACAGGGAAGGGGATTATTGGCTACACCTTC
CASSSTGKGIIGYTF
>TRBV14|NA|NA|TRBJ2-2
TGTGCCAGCAGCCGAAGCTCGATCGACTCCCTCAACACCGGGGAGCTGTTTTTT
CASSRSSIDSLNTGELFF
>TRBV30|NA|few|TRBJ2-5
TGTGCCTGGAGGGGCAGGGGATGGGAGACCCAGTACTTC
CAWRGRGWETQYF
>TRBV12-5|NA|few|TRBJ2-1
TGTGCTAGTGGTTTGGGCGAGAATGAGCAGTTCTTC
CASGLGENEQFF
>TRBV11-2|NA|NA|TRBJ1-5
TGTGCCAGCAGCTTAGAAAGAGAGCAGCCCCAGCATTTT
CASSLEREQPQHF
>TRBV7-2|TRBD1|NA|TRBJ1-6
TGTGCCAGCAGCCCGATGGCGGGACAGGGGTATTCACCCCTCCACTTT
CASSPMAGQGYSPLHF
>TRBV9|TRBD2|few|TRBJ2-7
TGTGCCAGCAGCGTAGGCCTTCTAGCGGATGCGGGAGAGCAGTACTTC
CASSVGLLADAGEQYF
>TRBV5-1|TRBD1|NA|TRBJ2-7
TGCGCCAGCAGCGCCGGGACAGGGGCCTACGAGCAGTACTTC
CASSAGTGAYEQYF
>TRBV2|NA|NA|TRBJ1-1
TGTGCCAGCTCGGGACTAGGGATAGCTTTCTTT
CASSGLGIAFF
>TRBV5-6|TRBD2|once|TRBJ2-1
TGTGCCAGCAGTCGAAGGGGACTAGCGGGAAAAAGTGAGCAGTTCTTC
CASSRRGLAGKSEQFF
>TRBV18|NA|few|TRBJ2-5
TGTGCCAGCTCAGGAGGGGTCCCTTTGCAAGAGACCCAGTACTTC
CASSGGVPLQETQYF
>TRBV7-9|NA|NA|TRBJ2-7
TGTGCCAGCAGCCATCCTGGACAGACCTACGAGCAGTACTTC
CASSHPGQTYEQYF
>TRBV7-2|TRBD2|few|TRBJ2-5
TGTGCCAGCAGCATCGGAGCGGGGGGAGAAGAGACCCAGTACTTC
CASSIGAGGEETQYF